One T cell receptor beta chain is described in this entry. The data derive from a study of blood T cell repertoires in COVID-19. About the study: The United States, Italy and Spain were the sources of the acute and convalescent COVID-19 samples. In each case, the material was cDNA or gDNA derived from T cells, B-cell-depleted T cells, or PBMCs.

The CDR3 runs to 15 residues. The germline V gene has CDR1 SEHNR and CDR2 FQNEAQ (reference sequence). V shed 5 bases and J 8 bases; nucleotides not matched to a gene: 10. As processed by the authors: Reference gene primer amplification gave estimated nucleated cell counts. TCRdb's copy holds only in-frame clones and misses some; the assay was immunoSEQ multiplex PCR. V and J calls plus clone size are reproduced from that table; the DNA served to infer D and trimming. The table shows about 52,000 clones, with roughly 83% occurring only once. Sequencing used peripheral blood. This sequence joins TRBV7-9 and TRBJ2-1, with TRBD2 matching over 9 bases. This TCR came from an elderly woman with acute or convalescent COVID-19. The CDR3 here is CASSRMASGIYEQFF. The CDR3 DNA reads TGTGCCAGCAGCCGGATGGCTAGCGGGATCTATGAGCAGTTCTTC.